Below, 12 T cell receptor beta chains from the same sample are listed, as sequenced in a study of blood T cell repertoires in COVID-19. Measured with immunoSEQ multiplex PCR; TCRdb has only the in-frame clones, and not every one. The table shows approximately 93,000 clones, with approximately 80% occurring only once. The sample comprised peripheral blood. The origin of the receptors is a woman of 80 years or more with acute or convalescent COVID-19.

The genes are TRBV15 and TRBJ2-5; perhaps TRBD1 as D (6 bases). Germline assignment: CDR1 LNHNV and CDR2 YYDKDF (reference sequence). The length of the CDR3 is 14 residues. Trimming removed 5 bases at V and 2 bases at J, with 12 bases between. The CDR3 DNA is TGTGCCACCAGCTCCCGGACAGAGCAAGAGACCCAGTACTTC. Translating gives CATSSRTEQETQYF.

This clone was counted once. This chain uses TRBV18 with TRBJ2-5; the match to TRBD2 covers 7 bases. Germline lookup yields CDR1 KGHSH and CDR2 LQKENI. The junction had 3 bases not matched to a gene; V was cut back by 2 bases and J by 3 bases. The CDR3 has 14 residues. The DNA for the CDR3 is TGTGCCAGCTCACCAACCGGGACTAAAGAGACCCAGTACTTC. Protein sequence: CASSPTGTKETQYF.

Here the CDR3 reads CASSLNGGAGGLYTQYF. The CDR3 nucleotides read TGTGCCAGCAGCTTAAACGGAGGAGCGGGAGGGTTGTATACGCAGTATTTT. The chain is built from TRBV7-2 and TRBJ2-3, with TRBD2 identical over 10 bases. CDR1 and CDR2 from the germline V gene are SGHTA and FQGNSA. V was clipped by 2 bases and J by 7 bases; unmatched bases: 12. This CDR3 is built from 17 residues.

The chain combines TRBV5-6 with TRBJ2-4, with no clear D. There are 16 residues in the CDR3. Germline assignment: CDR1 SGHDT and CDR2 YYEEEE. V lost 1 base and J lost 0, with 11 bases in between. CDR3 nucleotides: TGTGCCAGCAGCTTGACGGGTATCTTAGCCAAAAACATTCAGTACTTC. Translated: CASSLTGILAKNIQYF.

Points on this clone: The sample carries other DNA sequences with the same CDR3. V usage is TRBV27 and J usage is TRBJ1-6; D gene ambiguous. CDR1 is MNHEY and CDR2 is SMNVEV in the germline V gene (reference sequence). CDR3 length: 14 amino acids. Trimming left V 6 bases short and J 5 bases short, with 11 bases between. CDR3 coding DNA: TGTGCCAGCAGCAGCGGTCGAAATAATTCACCCCTCCACTTT. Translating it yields CASSSGRNNSPLHF.

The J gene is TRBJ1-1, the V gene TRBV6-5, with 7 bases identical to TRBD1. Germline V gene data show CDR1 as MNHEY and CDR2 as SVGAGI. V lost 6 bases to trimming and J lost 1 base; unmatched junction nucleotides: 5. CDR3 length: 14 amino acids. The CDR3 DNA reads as TGTGCCAGCAGCCTGACAGGGCAGAACACTGAAGCTTTCTTT. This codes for CASSLTGQNTEAFF.

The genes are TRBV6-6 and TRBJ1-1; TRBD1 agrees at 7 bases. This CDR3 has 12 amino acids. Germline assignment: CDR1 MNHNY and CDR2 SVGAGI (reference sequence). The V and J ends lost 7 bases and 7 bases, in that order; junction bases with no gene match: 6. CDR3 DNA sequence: TGTGCCAGCACCGGGACAGCGTTTGAAGCTTTCTTT. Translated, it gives CASTGTAFEAFF.

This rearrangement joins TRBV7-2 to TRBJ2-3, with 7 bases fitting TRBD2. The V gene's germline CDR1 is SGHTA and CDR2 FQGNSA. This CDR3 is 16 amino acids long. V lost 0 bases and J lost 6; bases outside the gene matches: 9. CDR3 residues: CASSLAGGLGGDTQYF. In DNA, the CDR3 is TGTGCCAGCAGCTTAGCGGGGGGGTTGGGAGGCGATACGCAGTATTTT.

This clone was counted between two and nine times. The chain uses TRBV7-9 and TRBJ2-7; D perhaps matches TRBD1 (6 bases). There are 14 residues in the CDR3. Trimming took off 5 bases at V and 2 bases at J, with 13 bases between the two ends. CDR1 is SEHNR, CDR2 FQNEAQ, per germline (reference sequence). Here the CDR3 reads CASSRDRFTYEQYF. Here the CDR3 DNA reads TGTGCCAGCAGCCGTGACAGGTTTACCTACGAGCAGTACTTC.

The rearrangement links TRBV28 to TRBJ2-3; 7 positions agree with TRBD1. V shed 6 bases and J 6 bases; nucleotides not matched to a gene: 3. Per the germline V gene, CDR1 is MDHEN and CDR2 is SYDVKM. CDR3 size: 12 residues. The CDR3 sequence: CASRGTADTQYF. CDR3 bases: TGTGCCAGCAGGGGGACAGCTGATACGCAGTATTTT.

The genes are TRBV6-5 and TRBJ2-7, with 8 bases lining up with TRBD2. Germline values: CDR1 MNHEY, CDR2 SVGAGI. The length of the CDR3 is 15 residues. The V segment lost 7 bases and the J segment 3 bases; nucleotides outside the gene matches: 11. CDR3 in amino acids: CASKLAGFGDYEQYF. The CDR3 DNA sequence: TGTGCCAGCAAGCTAGCGGGTTTTGGGGACTACGAGCAGTACTTC.

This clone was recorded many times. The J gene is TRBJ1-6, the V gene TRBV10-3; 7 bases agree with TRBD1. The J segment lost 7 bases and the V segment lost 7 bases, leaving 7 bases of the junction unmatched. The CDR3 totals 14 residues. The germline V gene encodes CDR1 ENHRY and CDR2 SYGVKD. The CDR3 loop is CAITLDRMNSPLHF. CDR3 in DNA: TGTGCCATCACTTTGGACAGGATGAATTCACCCCTCCACTTT.